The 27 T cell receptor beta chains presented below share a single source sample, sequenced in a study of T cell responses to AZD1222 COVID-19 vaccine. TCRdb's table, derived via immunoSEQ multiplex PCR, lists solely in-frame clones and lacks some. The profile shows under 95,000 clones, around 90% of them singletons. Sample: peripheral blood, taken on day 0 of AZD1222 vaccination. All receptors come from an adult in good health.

This CDR3 reads CASSREAGGLNYGYTF. CDR3 sequence (DNA): TGTGCCAGCAGTCGCGAGGCAGGGGGCCTTAACTATGGCTACACCTTC. This sequence joins TRBV27 and TRBJ1-2; TRBD1 matches at 8 bases. Trimming cost V 5 bases and J 1 base; bases outside gene matches: 9. This CDR3 region has 16 residues. Germline CDR1 MNHEY, CDR2 SMNVEV (reference sequence).

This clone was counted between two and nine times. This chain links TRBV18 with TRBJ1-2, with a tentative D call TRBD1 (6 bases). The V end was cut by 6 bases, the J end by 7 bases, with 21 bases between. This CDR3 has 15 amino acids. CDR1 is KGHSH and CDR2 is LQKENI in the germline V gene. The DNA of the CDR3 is TGTGCCAGCTCCCAAACGGAGGACGGGGGCCTTGGCTACACCTTC. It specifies CASSQTEDGGLGYTF.

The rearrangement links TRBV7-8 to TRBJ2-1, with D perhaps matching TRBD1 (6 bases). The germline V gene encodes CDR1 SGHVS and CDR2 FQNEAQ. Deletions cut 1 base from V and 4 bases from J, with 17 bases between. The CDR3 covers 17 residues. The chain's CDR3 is CASSLGSGELGYNEQFF. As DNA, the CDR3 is TGTGCCAGCAGCTTAGGATCAGGGGAGTTGGGGTACAATGAGCAGTTCTTC. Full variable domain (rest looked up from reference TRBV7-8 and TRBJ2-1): GAGVSQSPRYKVAKRGQDVALRCDPISGHVSLFWYQQALGQGPEFLTYFQNEAQLDKSGLPSDRFFAERPEGSVSTLKIQRTQQEDSAVYLCASSLGSGELGYNEQFFGPGTRLTVL.

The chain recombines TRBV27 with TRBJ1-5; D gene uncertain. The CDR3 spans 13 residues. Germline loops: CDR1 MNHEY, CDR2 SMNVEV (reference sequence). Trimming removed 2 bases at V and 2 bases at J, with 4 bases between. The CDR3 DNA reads TGTGCCAGCAGTTTAGTGGGCAATCAGCCCCAGCATTTT. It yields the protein CASSLVGNQPQHF.

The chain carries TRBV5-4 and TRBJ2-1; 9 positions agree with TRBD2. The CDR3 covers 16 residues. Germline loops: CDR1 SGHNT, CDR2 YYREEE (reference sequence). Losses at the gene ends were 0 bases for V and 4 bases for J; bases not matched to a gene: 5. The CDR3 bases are TGTGCCAGCAGCTTGGGTGGCGGGGGGGCGTACAATGAGCAGTTCTTC. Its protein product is CASSLGGGGAYNEQFF. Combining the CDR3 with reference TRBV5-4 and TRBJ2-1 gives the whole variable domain ETGVTQSPTHLIKTRGQQVTLRCSSQSGHNTVSWYQQALGQGPQFIFQYYREEENGRGNFPPRFSGLQFPNYSSELNVNALELDDSALYLCASSLGGGGAYNEQFFGPGTRLTVL.

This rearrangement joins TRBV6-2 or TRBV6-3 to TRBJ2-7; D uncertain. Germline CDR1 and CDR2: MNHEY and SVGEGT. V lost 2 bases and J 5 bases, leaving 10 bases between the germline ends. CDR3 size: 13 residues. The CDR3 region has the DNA TGTGCCAGCAGTTACAGGGCAGTGGACGAGCAGTACTTC. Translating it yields CASSYRAVDEQYF.

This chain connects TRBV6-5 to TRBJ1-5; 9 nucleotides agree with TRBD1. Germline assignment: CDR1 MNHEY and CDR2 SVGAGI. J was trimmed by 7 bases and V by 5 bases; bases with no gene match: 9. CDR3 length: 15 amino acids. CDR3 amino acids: CASSTFGTGQQPQHF. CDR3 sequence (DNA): TGTGCCAGCAGTACCTTCGGGACAGGGCAGCAGCCCCAGCATTTT.

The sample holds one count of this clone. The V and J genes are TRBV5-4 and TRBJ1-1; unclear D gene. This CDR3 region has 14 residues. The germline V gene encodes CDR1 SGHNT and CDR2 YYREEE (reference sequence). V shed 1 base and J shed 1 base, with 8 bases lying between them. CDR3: CASSLWRQNTEAFF. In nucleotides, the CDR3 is TGTGCCAGCAGCTTGTGGCGGCAGAACACTGAAGCTTTCTTT.

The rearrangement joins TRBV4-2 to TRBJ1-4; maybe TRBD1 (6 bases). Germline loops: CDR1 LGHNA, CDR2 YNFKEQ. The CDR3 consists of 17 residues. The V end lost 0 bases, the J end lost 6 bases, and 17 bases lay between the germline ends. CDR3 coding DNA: TGTGCCAGCAGCCAAGATGGGGCAGGGGCCCGTGATGAAAAACTGTTTTTT. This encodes CASSQDGAGARDEKLFF.

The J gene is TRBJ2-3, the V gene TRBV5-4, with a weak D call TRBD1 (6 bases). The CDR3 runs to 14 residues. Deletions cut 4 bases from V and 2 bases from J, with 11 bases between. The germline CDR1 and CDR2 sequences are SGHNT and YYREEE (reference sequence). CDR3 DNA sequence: TGTGCCAGCAGCCCTGACAGGTACACAGATACGCAGTATTTT. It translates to CASSPDRYTDTQYF.

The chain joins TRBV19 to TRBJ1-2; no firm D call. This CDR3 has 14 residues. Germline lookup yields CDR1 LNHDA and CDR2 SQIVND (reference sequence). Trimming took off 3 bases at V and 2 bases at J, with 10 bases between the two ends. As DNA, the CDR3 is TGTGCCAGTAGTATTTTGGGCGGGAACTATGGCTACACCTTC. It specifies CASSILGGNYGYTF.

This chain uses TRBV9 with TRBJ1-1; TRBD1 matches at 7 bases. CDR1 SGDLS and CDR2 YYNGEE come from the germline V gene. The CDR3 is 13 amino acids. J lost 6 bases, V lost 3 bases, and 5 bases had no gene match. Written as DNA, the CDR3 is TGTGCCAGCAGCGCCGACAGGGAATCTGAAGCTTTCTTT. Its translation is CASSADRESEAFF.

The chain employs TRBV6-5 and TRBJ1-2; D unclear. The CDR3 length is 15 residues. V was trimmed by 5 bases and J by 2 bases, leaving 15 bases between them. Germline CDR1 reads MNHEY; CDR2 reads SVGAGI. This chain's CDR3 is CASSPQRQGNYGYTF. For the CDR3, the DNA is TGTGCCAGCAGTCCACAGCGTCAAGGGAACTATGGCTACACCTTC.

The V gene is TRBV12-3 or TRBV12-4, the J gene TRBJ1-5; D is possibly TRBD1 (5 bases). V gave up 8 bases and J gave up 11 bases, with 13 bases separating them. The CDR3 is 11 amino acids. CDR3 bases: TGTGCCAGCGCCTCCCTGGGGGCCCAGCATTTT. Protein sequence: CASASLGAQHF.

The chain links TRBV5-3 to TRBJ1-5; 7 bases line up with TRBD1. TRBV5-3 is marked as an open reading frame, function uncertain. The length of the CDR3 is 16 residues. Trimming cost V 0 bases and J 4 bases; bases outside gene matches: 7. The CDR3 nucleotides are TGTGCCAGAAGCTTGGTTCAGACAGGGCGAAATCAGCCCCAGCATTTT. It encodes CARSLVQTGRNQPQHF.

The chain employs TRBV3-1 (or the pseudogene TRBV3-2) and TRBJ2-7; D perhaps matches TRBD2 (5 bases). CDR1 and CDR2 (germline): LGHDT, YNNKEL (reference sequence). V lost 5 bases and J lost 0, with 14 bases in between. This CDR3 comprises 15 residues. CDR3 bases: TGTGCCAGCAGCATTACCCTCGGACTCTCCTACGAGCAGTACTTC. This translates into CASSITLGLSYEQYF.

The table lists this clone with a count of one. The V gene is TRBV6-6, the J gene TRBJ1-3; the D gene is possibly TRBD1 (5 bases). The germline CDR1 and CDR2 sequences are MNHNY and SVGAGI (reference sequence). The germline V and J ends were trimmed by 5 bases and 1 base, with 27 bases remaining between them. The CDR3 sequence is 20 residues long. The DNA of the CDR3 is TGTGCCAGCAGTCTCCGTCGAGGGGTCGGGGTCTCTTCGTCTGGAAACACCATATATTTT. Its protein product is CASSLRRGVGVSSSGNTIYF.

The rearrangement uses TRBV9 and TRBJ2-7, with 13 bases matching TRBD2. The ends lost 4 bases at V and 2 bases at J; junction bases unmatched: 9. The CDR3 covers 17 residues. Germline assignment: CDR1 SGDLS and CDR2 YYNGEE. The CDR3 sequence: CASSPGLAGEEAYEQYF. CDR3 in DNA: TGTGCCAGCAGCCCTGGACTAGCGGGAGAGGAGGCCTACGAGCAGTACTTC.

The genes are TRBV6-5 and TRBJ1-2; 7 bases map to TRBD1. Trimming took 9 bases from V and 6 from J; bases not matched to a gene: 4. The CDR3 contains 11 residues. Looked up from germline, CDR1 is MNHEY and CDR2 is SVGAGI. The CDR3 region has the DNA TGTGCCAGGAGAACAGGGGATGGCTACACCTTC. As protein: CARRTGDGYTF.

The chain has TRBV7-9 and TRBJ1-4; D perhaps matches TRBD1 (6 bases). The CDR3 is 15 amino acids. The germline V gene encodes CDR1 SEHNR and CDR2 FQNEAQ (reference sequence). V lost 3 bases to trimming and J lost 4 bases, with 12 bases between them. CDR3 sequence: CASSLTGLRNEKLFF. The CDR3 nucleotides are TGTGCCAGCAGCTTGACAGGACTCCGTAATGAAAAACTGTTTTTT.

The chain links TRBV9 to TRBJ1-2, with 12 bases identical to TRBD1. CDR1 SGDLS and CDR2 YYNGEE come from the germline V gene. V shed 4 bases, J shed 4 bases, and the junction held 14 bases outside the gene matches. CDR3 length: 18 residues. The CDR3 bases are TGTGCCAGCAGCACAACCGGGACAGGGGGCGGCCCCCCCTATGGCTACACCTTC. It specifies CASSTTGTGGGPPYGYTF.

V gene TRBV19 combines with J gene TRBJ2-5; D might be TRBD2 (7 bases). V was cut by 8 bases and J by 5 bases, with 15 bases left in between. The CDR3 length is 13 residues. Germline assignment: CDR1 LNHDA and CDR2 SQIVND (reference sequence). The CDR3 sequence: CASGTGRGETQYF. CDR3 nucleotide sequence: TGTGCCAGTGGAACAGGGCGGGGGGAGACCCAGTACTTC.

The CDR3 bases are TGTGCCACCTCACTAGCGGGAGACCTCACCGGGGAGCTGTTTTTT. It codes for CATSLAGDLTGELFF. The chain has TRBV19 and TRBJ2-2; 11 nucleotides align to TRBD2. This CDR3 has 15 amino acids. Germline values: CDR1 LNHDA, CDR2 SQIVND (reference sequence). V shed 10 bases and J 4 bases; nucleotides not matched to a gene: 8. The whole variable domain, remainder taken from reference TRBV19 and TRBJ2-2, is DGGITQSPKYLFRKEGQNVTLSCEQNLNHDAMYWYRQDPGQGLRLIYYSQIVNDFQKGDIAEGYSVSREKKESFPLTVTSAQKNPTAFYLCATSLAGDLTGELFFGEGSRLTVL.

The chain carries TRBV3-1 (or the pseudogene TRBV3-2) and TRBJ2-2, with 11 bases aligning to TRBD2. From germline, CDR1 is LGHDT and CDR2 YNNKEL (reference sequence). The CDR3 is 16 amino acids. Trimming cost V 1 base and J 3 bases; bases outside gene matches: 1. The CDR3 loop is CASSQGTSGHTGELFF. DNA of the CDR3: TGTGCCAGCAGCCAAGGGACTAGCGGGCACACCGGGGAGCTGTTTTTT.

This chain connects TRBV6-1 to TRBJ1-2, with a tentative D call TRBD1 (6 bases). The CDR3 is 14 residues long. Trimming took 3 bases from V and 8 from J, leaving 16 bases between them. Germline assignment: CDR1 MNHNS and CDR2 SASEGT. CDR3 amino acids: CASSEGGAGRGYTF. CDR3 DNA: TGTGCCAGCAGTGAGGGGGGGGCTGGACGCGGCTACACCTTC.

CDR3 DNA: TGCAGCGCCACACCAGGGTACTCTGAAGCTTTCTTT. Its protein is CSATPGYSEAFF. The rearrangement links TRBV29-1 to TRBJ1-1, with a weak D call TRBD1 (5 bases). The V end was cut by 7 bases, the J end by 6 bases, with 15 bases between. The germline V gene encodes CDR1 SQVTM and CDR2 ANQGSEA. This CDR3 is built from 12 residues.

The DNA for the CDR3 is TGTGCCACTCGGACCGCGGACAGGGAGAACACTGAAGCTTTCTTT. Its protein product is CATRTADRENTEAFF. V usage is TRBV10-3 and J usage is TRBJ1-1; 8 bases are a match to TRBD1. Germline-derived CDR1 and CDR2 are ENHRY and SYGVKD. The J segment lost 1 base and the V segment lost 10 bases, leaving 11 bases of the junction unmatched. CDR3 length: 15 amino acids.